This passage covers 8 T cell receptor beta chains from one sample sequenced in a study of blood T cell repertoires in COVID-19. Measured with immunoSEQ multiplex PCR; TCRdb has only the in-frame clones, and not every one. The sample carries about 440,000 clones, about 90% recorded once. Sequenced material: PBMCs or T cells enriched from blood (not recorded which). These receptors came from a woman under 30 with acute COVID-19.

V usage is TRBV11-2 and J usage is TRBJ2-5, with a tentative D call TRBD2 (5 bases). The CDR3 has 14 residues. Germline V gene data show CDR1 as SGHAT and CDR2 as FQNNGV. V was trimmed by 2 bases and J by 5 bases, leaving 12 bases between them. The CDR3 nucleotides read TGTGCCAGCAGCTTAATAGGGAGCGAGGAGACCCAGTACTTC. It encodes CASSLIGSEETQYF. Together with reference TRBV11-2 and TRBJ2-5, the CDR3 gives the full variable domain: EAGVAQSPRYKIIEKRQSVAFWCNPISGHATLYWYQQILGQGPKLLIQFQNNGVVDDSQLPKDRFSAERLKGVDSTLKIQPAKLEDSAVYLCASSLIGSEETQYFGPGTRLLVL.

This clone was detected only once. The rearrangement uses TRBV5-5 and TRBJ1-1; D unclear. The CDR3 contains 13 residues. Trimming pared 0 bases from V and 3 bases from J, leaving 6 bases between. From germline, CDR1 is SGHKS and CDR2 YYEKEE (reference sequence). CDR3 in DNA: TGTGCCAGCAGCTTGGTCGTAGACACTGAAGCTTTCTTT. Translating gives CASSLVVDTEAFF.

The chain combines TRBV9 with TRBJ1-1; no clear D. V lost 0 bases and J 5 bases, leaving 11 bases between the germline ends. Germline lookup yields CDR1 SGDLS and CDR2 YYNGEE. The CDR3 length is 14 residues. This chain's CDR3 is CASSVAPGWTEAFF. The DNA for the CDR3 is TGTGCCAGCAGCGTAGCACCCGGGTGGACTGAAGCTTTCTTT.

The chain is built from TRBV27 and TRBJ1-6; 11 bases align to TRBD1. Germline loops: CDR1 MNHEY, CDR2 SMNVEV (reference sequence). The ends lost 1 base at V and 7 bases at J; junction bases unmatched: 0. CDR3 length: 15 amino acids. The CDR3 region has the DNA TGTGCCAGCAGTTTATGGGACAGGGGGAATTCACCCCTCCACTTT. Its protein product is CASSLWDRGNSPLHF.

This chain connects TRBV6-1 to TRBJ1-1; D is unresolved. The CDR3 contains 17 residues. Germline CDR1 reads MNHNS; CDR2 reads SASEGT. V was pared by 3 bases and J by 1 base, with 18 bases between. The CDR3 sequence: CASSEGWREKWNTEAFF. The CDR3 DNA sequence: TGTGCCAGCAGTGAGGGGTGGAGGGAGAAGTGGAACACTGAAGCTTTCTTT.

This chain joins TRBV18 and TRBJ2-5; TRBD1 might be the D (6 bases). With 1 base removed from V and 1 base from J, the gap between germline ends came to 7 bases. The length of the CDR3 is 14 residues. Germline CDR1 and CDR2: KGHSH and LQKENI. CDR3 amino acids: CASSPRQVQETQYF. CDR3 DNA sequence: TGTGCCAGCTCACCACGACAGGTCCAAGAGACCCAGTACTTC.

The chain employs TRBV5-1 and TRBJ2-3, with unresolved D. Between the trimmed V and J ends, which lost 4 bases and 0 bases, there was a span of 3 bases. Germline V gene lookup returns CDR1 SGHRS and CDR2 YFSETQ. This CDR3 region has 12 residues. CDR3 loop: CASSPSTDTQYF. The CDR3 DNA reads TGCGCCAGCAGCCCAAGCACAGATACGCAGTATTTT.

The genes are TRBV5-6 and TRBJ2-2; D call uncertain. The germline V gene encodes CDR1 SGHDT and CDR2 YYEEEE. The CDR3 contains 13 residues. V gave up 1 base and J gave up 2 bases, with 3 bases separating them. The CDR3 nucleotides read TGTGCCAGCAGCTTGACTAACACCGGGGAGCTGTTTTTT. Its protein is CASSLTNTGELFF.